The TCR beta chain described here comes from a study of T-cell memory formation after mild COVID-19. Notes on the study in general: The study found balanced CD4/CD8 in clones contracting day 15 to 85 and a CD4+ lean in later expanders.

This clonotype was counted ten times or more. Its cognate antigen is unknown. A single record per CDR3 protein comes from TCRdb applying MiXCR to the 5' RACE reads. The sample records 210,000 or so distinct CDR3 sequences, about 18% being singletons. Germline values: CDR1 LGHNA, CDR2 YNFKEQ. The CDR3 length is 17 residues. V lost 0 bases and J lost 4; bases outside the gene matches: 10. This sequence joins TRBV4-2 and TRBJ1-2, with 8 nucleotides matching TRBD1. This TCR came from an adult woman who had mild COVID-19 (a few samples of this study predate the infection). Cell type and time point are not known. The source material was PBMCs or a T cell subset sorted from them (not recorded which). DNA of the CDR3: TGTGCCAGCAGCCAAGAATGGGCAGGGGGCCACTCCTATGGCTACACCTTC. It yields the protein CASSQEWAGGHSYGYTF.